The text below deals with one T cell receptor (beta chain). TCRdb's table, derived via immunoSEQ multiplex PCR, lists solely in-frame clones and lacks some. There are 250,000 to 350,000 clones in the sample; roughly 76% occur only once, and about 6% lies in the top ten. This entry is derived from a study of cytotoxic CD8 clonotypes in ibrutinib-treated CLL. Per the germline V gene, CDR1 is SGHTA and CDR2 is FQGNSA. V was trimmed by 5 bases and J by 3 bases, leaving 17 bases between them. The CDR3 loop spans 15 amino acids. The sequences come from PBMCs, collected at disease progression, from a patient treated with ibrutinib. The V gene is TRBV7-2, the J gene TRBJ2-7; possible D gene TRBD1, 7 bases. The sequence was obtained from a human donor with chronic lymphocytic leukemia. The CDR3 reads CASSTRGENGYEQYF. CDR3 nucleotide sequence: TGTGCCAGCAGCACCAGGGGGGAAAACGGCTACGAGCAGTACTTC.